This T cell receptor beta chain stems from a study of OX40 agonist ivuxolimab in advanced cancers. Context from the whole study: Ivuxolimab was an agonistic, fully human IgG2 monoclonal antibody directed against OX40 (CD134), a costimulatory receptor. Intravenous ivuxolimab was administered to patients every 2 weeks at six dose levels: 0.01, 0.1, 0.3, 1.5, 3 and 10 mg/kg. Of the roughly 51 patients in dose escalation, some 20 had hepatocellular carcinoma, about 15 had melanoma, 9 had renal cell carcinoma and 9 had head and neck cancer. The dose-escalation cohort was about 83% male with a mean age of roughly 60 years, ranging from about 23 to 85. Prior anti-PD-1, anti-PD-L1 or anti-CTLA-4 therapy was permitted, and checkpoint inhibitors had been received by roughly two fifths of dose-escalation patients. Partial responses occurred in three dose-escalation patients: two with cutaneous melanoma and one with hepatocellular carcinoma. The purpose of peripheral TCRbeta sequencing was to test whether ivuxolimab changed TCR sequence diversity and led to clonal T-cell expansion. The paper reports the monotherapy dose-escalation portion (N of about 51 patients) of the phase I ivuxolimab trial.

Findings and caveats that apply to the study as a whole: The antigen specificity of the clonally expanded peripheral T cells was not determined. On average, CD8+ T cells showed more expanded clones than CD4+ T cells after ivuxolimab. Low levels of normalized T-cell clonal expansion were also shown by some nonresponding patients. At doses of 0.1 to 3.0 mg/kg, clonal expansion of both CD4+ and CD8+ T cells in blood was seen between baseline and week 6. In the 0.1-3.0 mg/kg groups, partial responders were among the patients with the lowest normalized peripheral clonal expansion, particularly in CD8+ T cells.

To sequence the TCRbeta CDR3 region, genomic DNA was isolated from the sorted cells. The immunoSEQ Assay was used to sequence the TCRbeta CDR3 regions. TCRdb stores this immuneACCESS table with in-frame sequences only. Part of the clones is absent; in the studies checked, under half of the shortfall reflects unresolved V genes, and no reason is known for the rest. The sample contains approximately 54,000 clones, approximately 90% of them found a single time. Jointly, the top ten make up roughly 9.4% of the sample. From the cysteine up to the phenylalanine, the CDR3 has a length of 15 residues. CDR3 DNA is the only sequence kept; it has 45 bases, read in frame from the first base. Looking up the germline V gene yields CDR1 SGHDN and CDR2 FVKESK. Trimming takes 1 base from V and 6 bases from J, and the germline ends sit 12 bases apart. The trial excluded patients who had a history of autoimmune disease or who were on systemic immunosuppression. Peripheral blood for TCR sequencing was drawn from every dose cohort at baseline, at cycle 4 day 1 and at cycle 7 day 1. Samples were obtained from an open-label, multicenter, first-in-human phase I dose-escalation trial of ivuxolimab. The trial enrolled adults with locally advanced or metastatic head and neck squamous cell, hepatocellular, melanoma or renal cell carcinoma. CD4+ and CD8+ T cells were sorted separately from peripheral blood before TCR sequencing.

With regard to this clone: Its antigen is not yet known. Base qualities are not recorded, but no much larger clone differs from it by a single base.

The rearranged segments are TRBV14 and TRBJ2-2; no confident D gene assignment can be made. The origin of this receptor is an adult with an advanced solid tumor such as melanoma, head and neck, liver or kidney cancer. Source: CD4+ or CD8+ T cells sorted from blood, taken in a trial of the OX40 agonist ivuxolimab. The CDR3 protein is CASSQGLRSAGELFF. The bases are TGTGCCAGCAGCCAAGGGTTGAGGTCGGCCGGGGAGCTGTTTTTT.